A selection of T cell receptor beta chains follows, all from one sample in a study of beta chain features in type 1 diabetes. The repertoire was sequenced with immunoSEQ multiplex PCR; TCRdb's copy has only in-frame clones and lacks some. The top ten clones hold 0.08% to 0.09% of a sample with 150,000 to 200,000 clones, 50% to 70% of them seen once. The material sequenced was naive CD4+ T cells from blood. These receptors were collected from a man between 25 and 39 years old with type 1 diabetes. Both conserved end residues are part of each CDR3. The D gene is left open where the match is weak. Size is omitted from some rows. Given values are once, few, many or a class for expanded clones.

CDR3 length: 14
clone size: NA
J gene: TRBJ2-5
V gene: TRBV29-1
D gene: NA
CDR3 protein: CSVPREEYQETQYF
CDR3 DNA: TGCAGCGTGCCGAGGGAAGAGTACCAAGAGACCCAGTACTTC

CDR3 length: 12
clone size: NA
J gene: TRBJ2-5
V gene: TRBV30
D gene: NA
CDR3 protein: CAWREGGQGPDF
CDR3 DNA: TGTGCCTGGAGGGAGGGGGGCCAGGGCCCAGACTTC

CDR3 length: 14
clone size: NA
J gene: TRBJ2-6
V gene: TRBV29-1
D gene: NA
CDR3 protein: CSVTDGGGANVLTF
CDR3 DNA: TGCAGCGTTACTGATGGGGGTGGGGCCAACGTCCTGACTTTC

CDR3 length: 17
clone size: NA
J gene: TRBJ2-5
V gene: TRBV4-3
D gene: TRBD2
CDR3 protein: CASSQDPDSAGEETQYF
CDR3 DNA: TGCGCCAGCAGCCAAGATCCCGACTCAGCGGGGGAAGAGACCCAGTACTTC

CDR3 length: 13
clone size: NA
J gene: TRBJ1-4
V gene: TRBV9
D gene: NA
CDR3 protein: CASSQLGEEKLFF
CDR3 DNA: TGTGCCAGCAGCCAACTTGGCGAGGAAAAACTGTTTTTT

CDR3 length: 15
clone size: NA
J gene: TRBJ2-3
V gene: TRBV30
D gene: TRBD1
CDR3 protein: CAWSGGGGGTDTQYF
CDR3 DNA: TGTGCCTGGAGTGGAGGGGGCGGCGGCACAGATACGCAGTATTTT

CDR3 length: 9
clone size: NA
J gene: TRBJ2-1
V gene: TRBV20-1
D gene: NA
CDR3 protein: CSANNEQFF
CDR3 DNA: TGCAGTGCTAACAATGAGCAGTTCTTC

CDR3 length: 13
clone size: NA
J gene: TRBJ2-5
V gene: TRBV29-1
D gene: NA
CDR3 protein: CSASRGHEETQYF
CDR3 DNA: TGCAGCGCCTCCCGGGGACACGAAGAGACCCAGTACTTC

CDR3 length: 12
clone size: NA
J gene: TRBJ1-1
V gene: TRBV29-1
D gene: TRBD1
CDR3 protein: CSPAGQGTEAFF
CDR3 DNA: TGCAGCCCTGCGGGACAGGGAACTGAAGCTTTCTTT

CDR3 length: 14
clone size: once
J gene: TRBJ1-6
V gene: TRBV7-9
D gene: NA
CDR3 protein: CASSNRRDNSPLHF
CDR3 DNA: TGTGCCAGCAGCAATCGACGGGATAATTCACCCCTCCACTTT

CDR3 length: 13
clone size: NA
J gene: TRBJ2-3
V gene: TRBV29-1
D gene: TRBD2
CDR3 protein: CSEASIGGDTQYF
CDR3 DNA: TGCAGCGAGGCTTCTATCGGGGGGGATACGCAGTATTTT

CDR3 length: 12
clone size: NA
J gene: TRBJ1-1
V gene: TRBV13
D gene: NA
CDR3 protein: CASSVGAGEAFF
CDR3 DNA: TGTGCCAGCAGCGTAGGGGCAGGTGAAGCTTTCTTT

CDR3 length: 16
clone size: NA
J gene: TRBJ1-2
V gene: TRBV29-1
D gene: NA
CDR3 protein: CSVEPTGRVSGYGYTF
CDR3 DNA: TGCAGCGTTGAACCGACAGGCCGGGTATCCGGCTATGGCTACACCTTC

CDR3 length: 15
clone size: NA
J gene: TRBJ2-5
V gene: TRBV7-8
D gene: TRBD2
CDR3 protein: CASSATSGVQETQYF
CDR3 DNA: TGTGCCAGCAGTGCGACTAGCGGGGTCCAAGAGACCCAGTACTTC

CDR3 length: 13
clone size: NA
J gene: TRBJ1-5
V gene: TRBV29-1
D gene: NA
CDR3 protein: CSVGGAVNQPQHF
CDR3 DNA: TGCAGCGTTGGGGGGGCTGTCAATCAGCCCCAGCATTTT

CDR3 length: 13
clone size: NA
J gene: TRBJ2-5
V gene: TRBV4-3
D gene: NA
CDR3 protein: CASSRDRKETQYF
CDR3 DNA: TGCGCCAGCAGCCGAGACAGAAAAGAGACCCAGTACTTC

CDR3 length: 13
clone size: NA
J gene: TRBJ2-1
V gene: TRBV5-1
D gene: NA
CDR3 protein: CASSFGATNEQFF
CDR3 DNA: TGCGCCAGCAGCTTTGGGGCTACCAATGAGCAGTTCTTC

CDR3 length: 13
clone size: few
J gene: TRBJ2-4
V gene: TRBV7-2
D gene: TRBD1
CDR3 protein: CASSLAKGAIQYF
CDR3 DNA: TGTGCCAGCAGCTTAGCGAAGGGGGCGATTCAGTACTTC

CDR3 length: 15
clone size: NA
J gene: TRBJ2-5
V gene: TRBV4-3
D gene: NA
CDR3 protein: CASSQGWDNQETQYF
CDR3 DNA: TGCGCCAGCAGCCAAGGATGGGACAACCAAGAGACCCAGTACTTC

CDR3 length: 16
clone size: few
J gene: TRBJ2-7
V gene: TRBV4-1
D gene: NA
CDR3 protein: CASSQETRKGTYEQYF
CDR3 DNA: TGCGCCAGCAGCCAAGAAACCAGGAAGGGGACCTACGAGCAGTACTTC

CDR3 length: 14
clone size: NA
J gene: TRBJ2-5
V gene: TRBV7-9
D gene: NA
CDR3 protein: CASSLLTGQETQYF
CDR3 DNA: TGTGCCAGCAGCTTACTCACAGGCCAAGAGACCCAGTACTTC

CDR3 length: 17
clone size: few
J gene: TRBJ2-6
V gene: TRBV14
D gene: TRBD2
CDR3 protein: CASSPREGLIGANVLTF
CDR3 DNA: TGTGCCAGCAGCCCCCGGGAGGGGCTCATCGGGGCCAACGTCCTGACTTTC

CDR3 length: 13
clone size: NA
J gene: TRBJ2-7
V gene: TRBV29-1
D gene: NA
CDR3 protein: CSVGRGGSYEQYF
CDR3 DNA: TGCAGCGTTGGTCGAGGTGGGTCCTACGAGCAGTACTTC

CDR3 length: 15
clone size: few
J gene: TRBJ2-6
V gene: TRBV30
D gene: TRBD1
CDR3 protein: CACGDRYSGANVLTF
CDR3 DNA: TGTGCCTGCGGGGACAGATACTCTGGGGCCAACGTCCTGACTTTC

CDR3 length: 15
clone size: NA
J gene: TRBJ2-7
V gene: TRBV29-1
D gene: TRBD2
CDR3 protein: CSASLAGGSPYEQYF
CDR3 DNA: TGCAGCGCCTCCCTCGCCGGGGGGAGCCCATACGAGCAGTACTTC

CDR3 length: 14
clone size: NA
J gene: TRBJ1-1
V gene: TRBV30
D gene: TRBD1
CDR3 protein: CAWRLQGIGTEAFF
CDR3 DNA: TGTGCCTGGAGGCTACAGGGGATTGGGACTGAAGCTTTCTTT

CDR3 length: 16
clone size: NA
J gene: TRBJ2-1
V gene: TRBV4-1
D gene: NA
CDR3 protein: CASSQDSGRAYNEQFF
CDR3 DNA: TGCGCCAGCAGCCAAGATTCGGGGCGCGCCTACAATGAGCAGTTCTTC

CDR3 length: 17
clone size: NA
J gene: TRBJ2-3
V gene: TRBV10-3
D gene: TRBD2
CDR3 protein: CAIADSTSGDPTDTQYF
CDR3 DNA: TGTGCCATCGCCGATAGTACTAGCGGAGACCCAACAGATACGCAGTATTTT

CDR3 length: 12
clone size: once
J gene: TRBJ1-1
V gene: TRBV5-4
D gene: NA
CDR3 protein: CASSLGRTEAFF
CDR3 DNA: TGTGCCAGCAGCTTGGGGCGCACTGAAGCTTTCTTT

CDR3 length: 15
clone size: few
J gene: TRBJ2-1
V gene: TRBV6-6
D gene: NA
CDR3 protein: CASSDYRVFGNEQFF
CDR3 DNA: TGTGCCAGCAGTGACTACAGGGTGTTCGGCAATGAGCAGTTCTTC

CDR3 length: 14
clone size: NA
J gene: TRBJ2-2
V gene: TRBV9
D gene: NA
CDR3 protein: CASSVEFRAGELFF
CDR3 DNA: TGTGCCAGCAGCGTCGAATTTCGAGCCGGGGAGCTGTTTTTT

CDR3 length: 13
clone size: NA
J gene: TRBJ1-1
V gene: TRBV5-1
D gene: NA
CDR3 protein: CASSLAGDTEAFF
CDR3 DNA: TGCGCCAGCAGCTTGGCAGGGGACACTGAAGCTTTCTTT

CDR3 length: 13
clone size: once
J gene: TRBJ1-2
V gene: TRBV30
D gene: TRBD1
CDR3 protein: CAWSDEDRAGYTF
CDR3 DNA: TGTGCCTGGAGTGACGAGGACAGGGCGGGCTACACCTTC

CDR3 length: 14
clone size: NA
J gene: TRBJ2-5
V gene: TRBV25-1
D gene: NA
CDR3 protein: CASSESRAQETQYF
CDR3 DNA: TGTGCCAGCAGTGAATCTCGGGCCCAAGAGACCCAGTACTTC

CDR3 length: 13
clone size: NA
J gene: TRBJ2-1
V gene: TRBV4-1
D gene: NA
CDR3 protein: CASSQDRGMSQFF
CDR3 DNA: TGCGCCAGCAGCCAAGATCGCGGGATGTCGCAGTTCTTC

CDR3 length: 14
clone size: NA
J gene: TRBJ1-5
V gene: TRBV21-1
D gene: NA
CDR3 protein: CASSKVKDPWVPHF
CDR3 DNA: TGTGCCAGCAGCAAAGTTAAAGACCCCTGGGTTCCGCATTTT

CDR3 length: 15
clone size: NA
J gene: TRBJ1-6
V gene: TRBV30
D gene: NA
CDR3 protein: CAWANTRAYNSPLHF
CDR3 DNA: TGTGCCTGGGCTAACACACGAGCCTATAATTCACCCCTCCACTTT

CDR3 length: 12
clone size: few
J gene: TRBJ2-3
V gene: TRBV29-1
D gene: TRBD2
CDR3 protein: CSVAGRGVTQYF
CDR3 DNA: TGCAGCGTTGCGGGGAGGGGAGTTACGCAGTATTTT

CDR3 length: 15
clone size: few
J gene: TRBJ1-6
V gene: TRBV18
D gene: TRBD1
CDR3 protein: CASGQESSYNSPLHF
CDR3 DNA: TGTGCCAGCGGACAGGAAAGCTCCTATAATTCACCCCTCCACTTT

CDR3 length: 16
clone size: once
J gene: TRBJ1-5
V gene: TRBV9
D gene: NA
CDR3 protein: CASSVGWGDSNQPQHF
CDR3 DNA: TGTGCCAGCAGCGTAGGTTGGGGGGATAGCAATCAGCCCCAGCATTTT

CDR3 length: 13
clone size: NA
J gene: TRBJ1-4
V gene: TRBV29-1
D gene: NA
CDR3 protein: CSVVREEGEKLFF
CDR3 DNA: TGCAGCGTTGTCCGGGAAGAGGGGGAAAAACTGTTTTTT

CDR3 length: 13
clone size: few
J gene: TRBJ2-2
V gene: TRBV23-1
D gene: NA
CDR3 protein: CASSQSWPGELFF
CDR3 DNA: TGCGCCAGCAGTCAATCGTGGCCCGGGGAGCTGTTTTTT

CDR3 length: 10
clone size: few
J gene: TRBJ2-5
V gene: TRBV29-1
D gene: NA
CDR3 protein: CSVEQETQYF
CDR3 DNA: TGCAGCGTTGAACAAGAGACCCAGTACTTC

CDR3 length: 12
clone size: NA
J gene: TRBJ2-2
V gene: TRBV7-2
D gene: NA
CDR3 protein: CASSRNTGELFF
CDR3 DNA: TGTGCCAGCAGCCGGAACACCGGGGAGCTGTTTTTT

CDR3 length: 14
clone size: NA
J gene: TRBJ1-4
V gene: TRBV2
D gene: TRBD1
CDR3 protein: CASNQQGINEKLFF
CDR3 DNA: TGTGCCAGCAACCAACAGGGGATAAATGAAAAACTGTTTTTT

CDR3 length: 15
clone size: NA
J gene: TRBJ2-1
V gene: TRBV7-8
D gene: TRBD2
CDR3 protein: CASSAALAGSHEQFF
CDR3 DNA: TGTGCCAGCAGCGCGGCTCTAGCGGGGAGCCATGAGCAGTTCTTC

CDR3 length: 14
clone size: NA
J gene: TRBJ2-7
V gene: TRBV29-1
D gene: NA
CDR3 protein: CSAREHGRAYEQYF
CDR3 DNA: TGCAGCGCGAGAGAACATGGAAGGGCCTACGAGCAGTACTTC

CDR3 length: 11
clone size: NA
J gene: TRBJ2-2
V gene: TRBV30
D gene: NA
CDR3 protein: CAWIMTGELFF
CDR3 DNA: TGTGCCTGGATAATGACCGGGGAGCTGTTTTTT

CDR3 length: 15
clone size: NA
J gene: TRBJ2-5
V gene: TRBV5-4
D gene: TRBD2
CDR3 protein: CASSSSGGARETQYF
CDR3 DNA: TGTGCCAGCAGCTCTAGCGGGGGGGCGAGGGAGACCCAGTACTTC

CDR3 length: 13
clone size: few
J gene: TRBJ2-3
V gene: TRBV2
D gene: TRBD1
CDR3 protein: CASRGDSADTQYF
CDR3 DNA: TGTGCCAGCAGGGGGGACAGCGCAGATACGCAGTATTTT

CDR3 length: 13
clone size: few
J gene: TRBJ2-5
V gene: TRBV7-9
D gene: NA
CDR3 protein: CASSSFGEETQYF
CDR3 DNA: TGTGCCAGCAGTTCGTTTGGAGAAGAGACCCAGTACTTC

CDR3 length: 16
clone size: few
J gene: TRBJ2-3
V gene: TRBV5-4
D gene: TRBD2
CDR3 protein: CASSLVRGVGTDTQYF
CDR3 DNA: TGTGCCAGCAGCTTGGTACGGGGGGTAGGCACAGATACGCAGTATTTT

CDR3 length: 16
clone size: few
J gene: TRBJ2-3
V gene: TRBV18
D gene: NA
CDR3 protein: CASSPPSTGSTDTQYF
CDR3 DNA: TGTGCCAGCTCACCACCCTCAACAGGGAGCACAGATACGCAGTATTTT

CDR3 length: 14
clone size: NA
J gene: TRBJ2-7
V gene: TRBV5-1
D gene: TRBD1
CDR3 protein: CASSSTGGGYEQYF
CDR3 DNA: TGCGCCAGCAGCTCCACAGGGGGCGGGTACGAGCAGTACTTC

CDR3 length: 13
clone size: NA
J gene: TRBJ2-7
V gene: TRBV29-1
D gene: TRBD1
CDR3 protein: CSVDGQGAYEQYF
CDR3 DNA: TGCAGCGTCGACGGGCAGGGGGCCTACGAGCAGTACTTC

CDR3 length: 13
clone size: few
J gene: TRBJ2-5
V gene: TRBV29-1
D gene: TRBD2
CDR3 protein: CSVVAGGQETQYF
CDR3 DNA: TGCAGCGTTGTAGCGGGGGGCCAAGAGACCCAGTACTTC